This T cell receptor (beta chain) was sequenced for a study of blood T cell repertoires in COVID-19. The overall study: The United States, Italy and Spain provided the acute and convalescent COVID-19 samples. Nucleic acid was either cDNA or gDNA, and it came from T cells, B-cell-depleted T cells, or PBMCs.

Under the authors' procedure: Scientists estimated how many nucleated cells there were by amplifying reference gene primers. Clones were read by immunoSEQ multiplex PCR, and TCRdb kept only the in-frame ones, dropping some. V, J and clone size derive from that table, while D and trimming were established from the DNA sequence. The sample contains about 140,000 clones, more than 60% of which appear only once. The clonotype was recovered from a man older than 75 with acute or convalescent COVID-19. Source material: peripheral blood.

CDR3 sequence reads: CASSPRGQETQYF. The CDR3 nucleotides read TGTGCCAGCTCACCAAGGGGCCAAGAGACCCAGTACTTC. The rearrangement links TRBV18 to TRBJ2-5; D is possibly TRBD1 (5 bases). The CDR3 is 13 residues long. Germline V lookup: CDR1 KGHSH, CDR2 LQKENI. V dropped 2 bases and J dropped 1 base, with 5 bases sitting between them.